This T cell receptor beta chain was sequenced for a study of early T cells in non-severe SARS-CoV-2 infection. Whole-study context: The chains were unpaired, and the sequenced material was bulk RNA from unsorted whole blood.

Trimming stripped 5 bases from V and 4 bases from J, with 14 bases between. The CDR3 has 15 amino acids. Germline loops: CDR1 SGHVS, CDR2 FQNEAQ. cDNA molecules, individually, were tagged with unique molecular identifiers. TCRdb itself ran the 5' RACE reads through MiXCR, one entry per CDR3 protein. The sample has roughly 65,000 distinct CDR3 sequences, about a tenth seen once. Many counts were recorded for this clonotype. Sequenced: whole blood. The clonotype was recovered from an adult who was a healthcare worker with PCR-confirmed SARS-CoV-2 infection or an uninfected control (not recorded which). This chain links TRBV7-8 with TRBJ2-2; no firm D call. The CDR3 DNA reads TGTGCCAGCAGCACATCTCGGTGGGGCACCGGGGAGCTGTTTTTT. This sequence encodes CASSTSRWGTGELFF. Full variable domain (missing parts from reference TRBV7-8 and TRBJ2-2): GAGVSQSPRYKVAKRGQDVALRCDPISGHVSLFWYQQALGQGPEFLTYFQNEAQLDKSGLPSDRFFAERPEGSVSTLKIQRTQQEDSAVYLCASSTSRWGTGELFFGEGSRLTVL.